This entry is about one TCR beta chain. Antigen specificity is unknown. This specimen belongs to a study of cytomegalovirus exposure and HLA in healthy donors. Amplification used 60 Vbeta primers and 13 Jbeta primers. Repertoires were generated with immunoSEQ multiplex PCR, while TCRdb's copy carries only in-frame clones and drops some. This sample has under 80,000 clones, with around three quarters found just once. The V and J ends lost 4 bases and 7 bases, in that order; junction bases with no gene match: 3. Germline loops: CDR1 SEHNR, CDR2 FQNEAQ (reference sequence). CDR3 length: 12 residues. Study results and limitations: Sequencing probably produced one cluster of sequence variants that were highly shared.

The sequenced sample was PBMCs. The chain carries TRBV7-9 and TRBJ1-2; 7 nucleotides agree with TRBD1. This TCR derives from a woman aged 35 to 49 in good health and CMV-seronegative. CDR3 bases: TGTGCCAGCAGCTACAACAGGGGTGGCTACACCTTC. Translation gives CASSYNRGGYTF.